The table lists the clone carrying this T cell receptor beta chain with a few counts. Its specificity is not known. V was cut by 4 bases and J by 4 bases, with 22 bases left in between. The CDR3 covers 17 residues. Germline CDR1 and CDR2: SEHNR and FQNEAQ (reference sequence). The record originates from a study of T-cell memory formation after mild COVID-19. Study observations and caveats: The appearance of some responding clones in pre-infection memory suggested that cross-reactive memory joined.

5'RACE with constant-segment primers built TCRalpha and TCRbeta cDNA libraries with UMIs. TCRdb reprocessed the 5' RACE reads with MiXCR, giving one entry per CDR3 protein. The data contain 160,000 or so distinct CDR3 sequences, roughly 31% of them singletons. The sample taken for sequencing was PBMCs or a T cell subset sorted from them (not recorded which). The receptor was isolated from an adult woman who had mild COVID-19 (a few samples of this study predate the infection). Cell type and time point are not known. V gene TRBV7-9 combines with J gene TRBJ2-5; D may correspond to TRBD1 or TRBD2 (6 bases each). CDR3 sequence: CASSSGTVGGSGETQYF. Written as DNA, the CDR3 is TGTGCCAGCAGCTCCGGGACGGTCGGGGGCTCGGGAGAGACCCAGTACTTC.